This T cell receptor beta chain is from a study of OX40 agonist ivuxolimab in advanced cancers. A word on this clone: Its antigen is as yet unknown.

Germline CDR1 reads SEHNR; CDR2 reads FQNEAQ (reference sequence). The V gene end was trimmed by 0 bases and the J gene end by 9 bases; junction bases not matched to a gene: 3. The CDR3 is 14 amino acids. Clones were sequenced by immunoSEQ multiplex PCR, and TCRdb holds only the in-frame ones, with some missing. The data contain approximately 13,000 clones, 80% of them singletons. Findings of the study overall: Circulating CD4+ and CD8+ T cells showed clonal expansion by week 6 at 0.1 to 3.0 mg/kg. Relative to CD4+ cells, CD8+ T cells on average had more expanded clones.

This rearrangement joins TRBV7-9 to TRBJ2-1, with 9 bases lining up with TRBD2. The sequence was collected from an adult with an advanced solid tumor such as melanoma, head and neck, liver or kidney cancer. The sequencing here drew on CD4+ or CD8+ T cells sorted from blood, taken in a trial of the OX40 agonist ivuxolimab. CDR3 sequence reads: CASSLAVAGVEQFF. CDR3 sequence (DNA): TGTGCCAGCAGCTTAGCGGTAGCGGGAGTTGAGCAGTTCTTC. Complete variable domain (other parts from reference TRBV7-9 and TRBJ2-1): DTGVSQNPRHKITKRGQNVTFRCDPISEHNRLYWYRQTLGQGPEFLTYFQNEAQLEKSRLLSDRFSAERPKGSFSTLEIQRTEQGDSAMYLCASSLAVAGVEQFFGPGTRLTVL.